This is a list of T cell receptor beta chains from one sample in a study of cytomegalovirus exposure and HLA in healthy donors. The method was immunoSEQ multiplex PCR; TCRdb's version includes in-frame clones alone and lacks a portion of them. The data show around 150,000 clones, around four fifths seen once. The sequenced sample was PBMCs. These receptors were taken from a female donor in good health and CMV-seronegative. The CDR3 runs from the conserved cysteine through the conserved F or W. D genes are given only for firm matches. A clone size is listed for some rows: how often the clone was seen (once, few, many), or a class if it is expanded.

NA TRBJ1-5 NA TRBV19 TGTGCCAGTAGTATGCTGCAGGATCGGCAGCCCCAGCATTTT CASSMLQDRQPQHF
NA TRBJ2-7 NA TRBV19 TGTGCCAGTAGTATGACAGAGACCTACGAGCAGTACTTC CASSMTETYEQYF
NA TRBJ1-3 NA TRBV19 TGTGCCACTCCAGGGGACGCTGGAAACACCATATATTTT CATPGDAGNTIYF
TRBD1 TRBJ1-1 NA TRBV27 TGTGCCAGCAGTTTACTACAGGGGTCTGAAGCTTTCTTT CASSLLQGSEAFF
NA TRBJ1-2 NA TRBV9 TGTGCCAGCAGCGTCGACTGGAGGGTTGAAGGCTACACCTTC CASSVDWRVEGYTF
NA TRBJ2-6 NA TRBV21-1 TGTGCCAGCAGCAAAGCCCGCAGATATTCTGGGGCCAACGTCCTGACTTTC CASSKARRYSGANVLTF
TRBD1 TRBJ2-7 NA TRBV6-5 TGTGCCAGCAGTTACTCCCGACAGGGTCCCGAGCAGTACTTC CASSYSRQGPEQYF
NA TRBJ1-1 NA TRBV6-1 TGTGCCAGCAGTGAAGTACGCGGGGAGAAGGCTTTCTTT CASSEVRGEKAFF
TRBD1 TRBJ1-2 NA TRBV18 TGTGCCAGCTCACCACCAGGCGGGACAGGGACGGGTGGCTACACCTTC CASSPPGGTGTGGYTF
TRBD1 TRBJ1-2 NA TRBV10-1 TGCGCCAGCACCCCGGACAGGGTCAGCAGAAGCTACACCTTC CASTPDRVSRSYTF
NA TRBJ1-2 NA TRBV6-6 TGTGCCAGCAGTTACCCCGGGGGGCTGAGGGACTATGGCTACACCTTC CASSYPGGLRDYGYTF
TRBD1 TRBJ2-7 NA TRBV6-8 TGTGCCAGCCCCAAGGGCAGGGGGAAGATCTACGAGCAGTACTTC CASPKGRGKIYEQYF
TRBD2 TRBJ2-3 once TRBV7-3 TGTGCCAGCAGCAAAGGGACTAGCGGATCAGATACGCAGTATTTT CASSKGTSGSDTQYF
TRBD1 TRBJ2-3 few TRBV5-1 TGCGCCAGCAGTTTCGGTACCGGGACAGGCACAGATACGCAGTATTTT CASSFGTGTGTDTQYF
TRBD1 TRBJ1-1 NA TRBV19 TGTGCCAGTAGTCCAGGGGGGACTGGGGTAAAGAACACTGAAGCTTTCTTT CASSPGGTGVKNTEAFF
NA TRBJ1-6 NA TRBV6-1 TGTGCCAGCGCCCTAGGGCAGGGCCTCAATTCACCCCTCCACTTT CASALGQGLNSPLHF
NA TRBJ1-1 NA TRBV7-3 TGTGCCAGCAGCGCTAATCAATTCACTGAAGCTTTCTTT CASSANQFTEAFF
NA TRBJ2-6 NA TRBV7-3 TGTGCCAGCAGCTTCCAATTAGGGGGAGTATCGGGGGCCAACGTCCTGACTTTC CASSFQLGGVSGANVLTF
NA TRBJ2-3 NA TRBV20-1 TGCAGCCAGTTAAAAGATACGCAGTATTTT CSQLKDTQYF
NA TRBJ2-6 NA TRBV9 TGTGCCAGCAGCGTGGAGTCTGGGGCCAACGTCCTGACTTTC CASSVESGANVLTF
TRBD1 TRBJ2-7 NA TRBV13 TGTGCCAGCAGCTTCGGGACAGGGAACTACGAGCAGTACTTC CASSFGTGNYEQYF
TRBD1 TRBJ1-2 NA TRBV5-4 TGTGCCAGCAGCCGGACTACAGGGGGCGTAGAAGGAGGCTACACCTTC CASSRTTGGVEGGYTF
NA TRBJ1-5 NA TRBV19 TGTGCCAGTAGTTCATCCGGGATTCATAAGCCCCAGCATTTT CASSSSGIHKPQHF
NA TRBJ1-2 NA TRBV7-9 TGTGCCAGCAGCCCGGTTGGGGCTTCCAGGGCTAACTATGGCTACACCTTC CASSPVGASRANYGYTF
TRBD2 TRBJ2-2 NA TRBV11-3 TGTGCCAGCAGCTTAATAGCGGGGGGGGAGCTGTTTTTT CASSLIAGGELFF
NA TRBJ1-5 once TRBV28 TGTGCCAGCAGACAAACCGCCCAGCATTTT CASRQTAQHF
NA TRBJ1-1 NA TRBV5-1 TGCGCCAGCAGCTTGCAGGGTTGGGGTACTGAAGCTTTCTTT CASSLQGWGTEAFF
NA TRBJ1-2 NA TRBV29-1 TGCAGCGTTTATGCTAACTATGGCTACACCTTC CSVYANYGYTF
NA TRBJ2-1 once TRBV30 TGTGCCTGGAGTACCGACAGGTCTTCGTTTGGTGAGCAGTTCTTC CAWSTDRSSFGEQFF
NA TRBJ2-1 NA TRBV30 TGTGCCTGGAACGGGAACTCCTACAATGAGCAGTTCTTC CAWNGNSYNEQFF
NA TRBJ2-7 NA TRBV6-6 TGTGCCAGCAGTACCTCGGACTCCCGGGGCGAGCAGTACTTC CASSTSDSRGEQYF
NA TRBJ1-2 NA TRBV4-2 TGTGCCAGCAGCCACCGATCGGGGGATCATGGCTACACCTTC CASSHRSGDHGYTF
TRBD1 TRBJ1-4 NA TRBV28 TGTGCCAGCAGTCCCTCGGACAGGGACTTGGGAAAACTGTTTTTT CASSPSDRDLGKLFF
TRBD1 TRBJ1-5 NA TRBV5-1 TGCGCCAGCAGCTTGGGGACAGGCAGCAATCAGCCCCAGCATTTT CASSLGTGSNQPQHF
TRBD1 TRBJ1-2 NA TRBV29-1 TGCAGCGTTAGCCAGGGGACAGGGTATGATGGCTACACCTTC CSVSQGTGYDGYTF
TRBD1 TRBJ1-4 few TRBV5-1 TGCGCCAGCAGCGGACAACAGGGGGCGCTTGGTAATGAAAAACTGTTTTTT CASSGQQGALGNEKLFF
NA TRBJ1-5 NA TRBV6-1 TGTGCCAGCAGGAACCCCAGCAGGGTCAATCAGCCCCAGCATTTT CASRNPSRVNQPQHF
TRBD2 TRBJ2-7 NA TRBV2 TGTGCCAGCACCAGGGAGGCGGGAGGGGTCGGCGAGCAGTACTTC CASTREAGGVGEQYF
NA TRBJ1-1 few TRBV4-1 TGCGCCAGCAGCCAAGATTGGGAAGGGGAGGACACTGAAGCTTTCTTT CASSQDWEGEDTEAFF
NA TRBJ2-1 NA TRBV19 TGTGCCAGCAAGACTAGAGGGTCCTACAATGAGCAGTTCTTC CASKTRGSYNEQFF
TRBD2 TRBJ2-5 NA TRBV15 TGTGCCACCAGCAGAGACGCGGGGGGGCCAGAGACCCAGTACTTC CATSRDAGGPETQYF
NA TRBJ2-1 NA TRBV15 TGTGCCACCAGCAGAGGGCAACAGGGTAATGGCTACAATGAGCAGTTCTTC CATSRGQQGNGYNEQFF
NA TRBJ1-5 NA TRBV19 TGTGCCAGTAGAAGCTTAATCGGTGGCAATCAGCCCCAGCATTTT CASRSLIGGNQPQHF
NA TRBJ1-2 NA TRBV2 TGTGCCAGCAGTGACGGGTTCTATGGCTACACCTTC CASSDGFYGYTF
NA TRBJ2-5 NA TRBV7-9 TGTGCCAGCAGCCCCGCACTCGTGTGGGAGACCCAGTACTTC CASSPALVWETQYF
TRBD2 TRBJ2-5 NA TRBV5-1 TGCGCCAGCAGCTTGGGGCTAGCGGGAGGAGGGGGAGAGACCCAGTACTTC CASSLGLAGGGGETQYF